Given below is one T cell receptor (beta chain) in context. Its antigen is undetermined. This sample stems from a study of cytomegalovirus exposure and HLA in healthy donors. Study-level results: A list of 164 TCR beta chains associated with cytomegalovirus was given. Both high specificity and high sensitivity reportedly marked the classifier's diagnosis of cytomegalovirus status.

V shed 5 bases and J shed 2 bases, with 6 bases lying between them. CDR1 and CDR2 from the germline V gene are MNHEY and SMNVEV (reference sequence). The CDR3 has 12 amino acids. The donors were in the roughly 130-subject validation cohort, distinct from the roughly 600-subject first cohort. Assay: immunoSEQ multiplex PCR; the TCRdb copy retains only in-frame clones and omits some. The top ten hold around 0.8% of the sample, which has approximately 300,000 clones, roughly 89% seen once. Sequencing was done on a sample of PBMCs. This TCR was recovered from a woman between 18 and 30 years old in good health and CMV-seronegative. This rearrangement joins TRBV27 to TRBJ1-2; D not certain. The CDR3 protein is CASSAGNYGYTF. As DNA, the CDR3 is TGTGCCAGCAGTGCGGGGAACTATGGCTACACCTTC.